The rows below give T cell receptor beta chains drawn from one sample of a study of response to subunit inactivated influenza vaccine. MiXCR, run by TCRdb on the RT-PCR reads, gives a single entry per CDR3 protein. The table has 180,000 or so distinct CDR3 sequences, 12% seen once. These records were also assigned to another study, of T cells expressing NK-cell markers.

The source material was CD8+ T cells sorted from PBMCs, sampled 11 to 12 days after vaccination. The receptors were sampled from a man aged 50-60 years who received an inactivated influenza vaccine. Each CDR3 is given with its conserved first and last residue. The D gene is left open where the match is weak. Clone size is given for some rows only: seen once, a few or many times, or a class if the clone is expanded.

D gene: TRBD2; clone size: .; V gene: TRBV2; J gene: TRBJ2-3; CDR3 protein: CASSGGLDSDTQYF; CDR3 DNA: TGTGCCAGCAGTGGGGGACTAGACTCAGATACGCAGTATTTT
D gene: TRBD2; clone size: .; V gene: TRBV5-1; J gene: TRBJ2-1; CDR3 protein: CASSLLGLAENEQFF; CDR3 DNA: TGCGCCAGCAGCTTGCTCGGACTAGCGGAAAATGAGCAGTTCTTC
D gene: .; clone size: many; V gene: TRBV5-1; J gene: TRBJ1-3; CDR3 protein: CASSLDRGLGNTIYF; CDR3 DNA: TGCGCCAGCAGCTTGGATAGAGGACTTGGAAACACCATATATTTT
D gene: .; clone size: few; V gene: TRBV3-1; J gene: TRBJ1-1; CDR3 protein: CASSQAGSGDTEAFF; CDR3 DNA: TGTGCCAGCAGCCAGGCAGGTTCGGGGGACACTGAAGCTTTCTTT
D gene: .; clone size: .; V gene: TRBV7-2; J gene: TRBJ1-1; CDR3 protein: CASSYGGPLDAFF; CDR3 DNA: TGTGCCAGCAGCTATGGGGGACCTCTTGACGCTTTCTTT
D gene: .; clone size: many; V gene: TRBV7-9; J gene: TRBJ2-2; CDR3 protein: CASSPHTGREELFF; CDR3 DNA: TGTGCCAGCAGCCCCCATACGGGGCGGGAAGAGCTGTTTTTT
D gene: .; clone size: few; V gene: TRBV28; J gene: TRBJ2-7; CDR3 protein: CASSKGVAEQYF; CDR3 DNA: TGTGCCAGCAGCAAAGGGGTAGCCGAGCAGTACTTC
D gene: TRBD2; clone size: few; V gene: TRBV7-2; J gene: TRBJ2-3; CDR3 protein: CASSFSTSGRVDDTQYF; CDR3 DNA: TGTGCCAGCAGCTTTTCGACTAGCGGGAGGGTCGATGATACGCAGTATTTT
D gene: .; clone size: few; V gene: TRBV27; J gene: TRBJ2-2; CDR3 protein: CASSLTLGRGPGELFF; CDR3 DNA: TGTGCCAGCAGTCTCACCCTCGGCAGAGGGCCTGGGGAGCTGTTTTTT
D gene: .; clone size: few; V gene: TRBV20-1; J gene: TRBJ2-1; CDR3 protein: CSARHVNEQFF; CDR3 DNA: TGCAGTGCTAGACATGTGAATGAGCAGTTCTTC
D gene: TRBD1; clone size: once; V gene: TRBV3-1; J gene: TRBJ2-7; CDR3 protein: CASSQGTGKIAAEQYF; CDR3 DNA: TGTGCCAGCAGCCAAGGGACAGGGAAAATCGCGGCCGAGCAGTACTTC
D gene: .; clone size: .; V gene: TRBV3-1; J gene: TRBJ1-1; CDR3 protein: CASSQESGLREAFF; CDR3 DNA: TGTGCCAGCAGCCAAGAATCTGGACTCCGGGAAGCTTTCTTT
D gene: TRBD1; clone size: few; V gene: TRBV13; J gene: TRBJ2-5; CDR3 protein: CASSLDRQGGQETQYF; CDR3 DNA: TGTGCCAGCAGCTTAGACCGACAGGGGGGCCAAGAGACCCAGTACTTC
D gene: .; clone size: .; V gene: TRBV3-1; J gene: TRBJ2-1; CDR3 protein: CASSRGTSKYNEQFF; CDR3 DNA: TGTGCCAGCAGCCGCGGGACTTCGAAATACAATGAGCAGTTCTTC
D gene: TRBD2; clone size: .; V gene: TRBV10-3; J gene: TRBJ2-7; CDR3 protein: CAITPRGGAGEQYF; CDR3 DNA: TGTGCCATCACCCCGCGGGGAGGGGCGGGGGAGCAGTACTTC
D gene: .; clone size: few; V gene: TRBV3-1; J gene: TRBJ1-2; CDR3 protein: CASSDTSNYGYTF; CDR3 DNA: TGTGCCAGCAGCGATACATCTAACTATGGCTACACCTTC
D gene: .; clone size: few; V gene: TRBV10-3; J gene: TRBJ2-7; CDR3 protein: CAISELNEQYF; CDR3 DNA: TGTGCCATCAGTGAGTTAAACGAGCAGTACTTC
D gene: .; clone size: .; V gene: TRBV7-9; J gene: TRBJ2-7; CDR3 protein: CASSTDRTEQYF; CDR3 DNA: TGTGCCAGCAGCACCGACAGGACCGAGCAGTACTTC
D gene: TRBD1; clone size: few; V gene: TRBV20-1; J gene: TRBJ2-1; CDR3 protein: CSARLYGTDNEQFF; CDR3 DNA: TGCAGTGCTAGACTCTACGGGACAGACAATGAGCAGTTCTTC
D gene: .; clone size: many; V gene: TRBV7-8; J gene: TRBJ2-2; CDR3 protein: CASSLGSGGLTNTGELFF; CDR3 DNA: TGTGCCAGCAGCTTAGGCTCAGGGGGGCTGACGAACACCGGGGAGCTGTTTTTT